This T cell receptor (beta chain) was captured in a study of T cells in localized non-small cell lung cancer. Whole-study results and caveats: Tumor samples were not multi-region, leaving intratumor heterogeneity unexcluded. Out of the top 100 tumor clones, a median around 60 were seen in adjacent lung. Tumor trailed uninvolved adjacent lung in T cell clonality, which peaked there. An association was observed between higher blood T cell density and longer overall survival.

Sequencing used immunoSEQ multiplex PCR; TCRdb keeps in-frame clones, though not all of them. Here the sample spans tens of thousands of clones, roughly 86% being singletons. Turning to this clone: Its specificity is not known.

This sample comprised peripheral blood, obtained before any cancer treatment. The sequence was collected from a female donor at least 60 years old with stage I lung adenocarcinoma.

CDR3 DNA sequence: TGTGCCAGCAGCTTGGTGGCGGGTAATGAAAAACTGTTTTTT. It codes for CASSLVAGNEKLFF. The chain couples TRBV7-3 to TRBJ1-4; no firm D call. The CDR3 runs 14 residues. Germline V gene data show CDR1 as SGHTA and CDR2 as FQGTGA. The V end lost 3 bases, the J end lost 4 bases, and 9 bases lay between the germline ends. Combining the CDR3 with reference TRBV7-3 and TRBJ1-4 gives the whole variable domain GAGVSQTPSNKVTEKGKYVELRCDPISGHTALYWYRQSLGQGPEFLIYFQGTGAADDSGLPNDRFFAVRPEGSVSTLKIQRTERGDSAVYLCASSLVAGNEKLFFGSGTQLSVL.